One and the same sample provided the 3 T cell receptor beta chains below, sequenced in a study of blood T cells in healthy people across ages. PCR was performed a second time for 7 to 11 cycles using a sample-barcoded 5' primer and a J-beta primer mix. TCRdb reprocessed the 5' RACE reads via MiXCR and lists one record per CDR3 protein. The data show some 1.4 million distinct CDR3 sequences, with 42% seen just once and 6.5% to 10% held by the top ten. Material: blood. These receptors were collected from a woman in her late teens or twenties in good health.

This clonotype was counted only a few times. The rearrangement uses TRBV6-5 and TRBJ2-5, with 7 positions matching TRBD2. There are 14 residues in the CDR3. Germline CDR1 is MNHEY and CDR2 is SVGAGI. V gave up 1 base and J gave up 5 bases; unmatched junction bases: 4. The CDR3 DNA follows: TGTGCCAGCAGTTACTTGGGACTAAGCGAGACCCAGTACTTC. Translation: CASSYLGLSETQYF.

The chain links TRBV30 to TRBJ2-5; 9 nucleotides agree with TRBD2. This CDR3 region has 12 residues. Germline CDR1 GTSNPN, CDR2 SVGIG (reference sequence). Trimming at V came to 5 bases and at J to 11 bases, leaving 9 bases not matched to a gene. DNA for the CDR3: TGTGCCTGGGACCCGTCTAGCGGGGAGCAGTACTTC. This sequence encodes CAWDPSSGEQYF.

This clonotype showed up just a few times. J is TRBJ2-3 and V is TRBV6-1; D is unresolved. Germline loops: CDR1 MNHNS, CDR2 SASEGT. The CDR3 is 12 residues long. V was trimmed by 0 bases and J by 5 bases, leaving 3 bases between them. CDR3 sequence reads: CASSEAEDTQYF. CDR3 bases: TGTGCCAGCAGTGAAGCGGAAGATACGCAGTATTTT.